The 10 T cell receptor beta chains below all came from one sample that was sequenced in a study of blood T cells in healthy people across ages. A second roughly 6 to 12 cycle PCR used barcoded and J-beta primers. TCRdb processed the 5' RACE reads anew with MiXCR; each CDR3 protein has one entry. The sample holds around 650,000 distinct CDR3 sequences, roughly 30% seen once. The sequenced sample consisted of blood. These TCRs come from an elderly woman in good health.

A few counts support this clonotype. CDR3 in DNA: TGTGCCAGCAGCTTCAGAGGACTGAACACTGAAGCTTTCTTT. Its protein is CASSFRGLNTEAFF. This chain uses TRBV7-9 with TRBJ1-1; the D is unclear. V was clipped by 3 bases and J by 0 bases, with 8 bases between them. CDR3 size: 14 residues. Germline loops: CDR1 SEHNR, CDR2 FQNEAQ (reference sequence).

This clonotype showed up many times. V is TRBV5-1 and J is TRBJ1-4; 7 bases align to TRBD1. In germline, CDR1 is SGHRS, CDR2 YFSETQ. The ends lost 3 bases at V and 7 bases at J; junction bases unmatched: 6. CDR3 length: 14 amino acids. The CDR3 DNA reads TGCGCCAGCAGCTCCTCGGGACAGCCTGAAAAACTGTTTTTT. Protein: CASSSSGQPEKLFF.

The chain joins TRBV6-5 to TRBJ2-1; D is perhaps TRBD1 or TRBD2 (6 bases each). The germline V and J ends were trimmed by 8 bases and 9 bases, with 17 bases remaining between them. CDR3 length: 13 amino acids. The germline V gene has CDR1 MNHEY and CDR2 SVGAGI. The chain's CDR3 is CASSHEGGSEQFF. The DNA for the CDR3 is TGTGCCAGCTCGCACGAGGGGGGCAGTGAGCAGTTCTTC.

This rearrangement joins TRBV7-3 to TRBJ2-5, with D unclear. Germline V gene sequence: CDR1 SGHTA, CDR2 FQGTGA. Trimming left V 0 bases short and J 5 bases short, with 10 bases between. This CDR3 has 14 amino acids. CDR3 sequence reads: CASSLTLTGETQYF. CDR3 in DNA: TGTGCCAGCAGCTTAACCCTAACCGGGGAGACCCAGTACTTC.

The sample holds many counts of this clonotype. In nucleotides, the CDR3 is TGCAGTGCTAGAGATATCGGGGGGGGCCTGGACAATGAGCAGTTCTTC. As protein: CSARDIGGGLDNEQFF. The chain employs TRBV20-1 and TRBJ2-1; 8 nucleotides align to TRBD2. The trim removed 0 bases at V and 5 bases at J, leaving 9 bases unmatched. This CDR3 region has 16 residues. Germline CDR1 reads DFQATT; CDR2 reads SNEGSKA (reference sequence).

This clonotype came up many times. The V call is TRBV2, the J call TRBJ2-3, with 7 bases aligning to TRBD2. CDR1 and CDR2 from the germline V gene are SNHLY and FYNNEI. This CDR3 is built from 14 residues. The CDR3 sequence is CGAQGGARTDTQYF. The DNA of the CDR3 is TGTGGAGCCCAGGGAGGGGCGAGGACAGATACGCAGTATTTT.

Remarks on this clonotype: This may stem from a read error, because a much larger clone lies one nucleotide away. This chain connects TRBV3-1 to TRBJ2-7; D ambiguous. V lost 0 bases to trimming and J lost 7 bases, with 19 bases between them. The CDR3 covers 16 residues. Per germline, CDR1 LGHDT and CDR2 YNNKEL (reference sequence). The CDR3 bases are TGTGCCAGCAGCCAAGACATACTGGGCCAAAACAATGAGCAGTACTTC. Translation gives CASSQDILGQNNEQYF.

The V gene is TRBV7-3, the J gene TRBJ1-2, with a tentative D call TRBD1 (5 bases). The germline V gene has CDR1 SGHTA and CDR2 FQGTGA. The CDR3 is 14 amino acids. V lost 1 base and J 7 bases, leaving 13 bases between the germline ends. The CDR3 sequence is CASSLNGRGGGYTF. The CDR3 bases are TGTGCCAGCAGCTTAAATGGGCGGGGCGGTGGCTACACCTTC.

This clonotype was seen ten or more times. The chain employs TRBV30 and TRBJ2-5, with D perhaps matching TRBD2 (6 bases). V was trimmed by 7 bases and J by 2 bases, leaving 14 bases between them. Germline loops: CDR1 GTSNPN, CDR2 SVGIG (reference sequence). This CDR3 spans 13 amino acids. The CDR3 here is CASSGERQETQYF. Written as DNA, the CDR3 is TGTGCCTCCTCGGGGGAGCGGCAAGAGACCCAGTACTTC.

This clonotype was picked up a small number of times. A much larger clone differs by one base, so this may be a read error. This chain connects TRBV5-1 to TRBJ2-5; D remains ambiguous. Trimming stripped 0 bases from V and 5 bases from J, with 17 bases between. The length of the CDR3 is 16 residues. The V gene's germline CDR1 is SGHRS and CDR2 YFSETQ. The CDR3 sequence: CASSLEGYGPGETQYF. CDR3 in DNA: TGCGCCAGCAGCTTGGAGGGCTATGGGCCCGGGGAGACCCAGTACTTC.